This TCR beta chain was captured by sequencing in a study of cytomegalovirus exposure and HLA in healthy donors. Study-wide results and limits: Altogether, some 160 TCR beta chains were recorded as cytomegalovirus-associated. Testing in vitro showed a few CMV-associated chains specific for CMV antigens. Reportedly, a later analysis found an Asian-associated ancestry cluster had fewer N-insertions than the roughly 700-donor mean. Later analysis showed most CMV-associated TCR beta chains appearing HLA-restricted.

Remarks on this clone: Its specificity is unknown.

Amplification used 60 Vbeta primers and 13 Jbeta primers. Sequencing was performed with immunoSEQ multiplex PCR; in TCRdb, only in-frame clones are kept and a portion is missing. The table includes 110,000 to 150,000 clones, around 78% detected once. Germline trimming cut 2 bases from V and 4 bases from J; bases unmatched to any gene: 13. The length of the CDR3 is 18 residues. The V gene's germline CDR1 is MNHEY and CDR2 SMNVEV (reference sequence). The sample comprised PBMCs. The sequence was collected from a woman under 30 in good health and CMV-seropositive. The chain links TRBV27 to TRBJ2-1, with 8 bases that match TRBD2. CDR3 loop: CASSLTAWGSGEYNEQFF. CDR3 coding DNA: TGTGCCAGCAGTTTAACCGCCTGGGGTAGCGGGGAGTACAATGAGCAGTTCTTC.